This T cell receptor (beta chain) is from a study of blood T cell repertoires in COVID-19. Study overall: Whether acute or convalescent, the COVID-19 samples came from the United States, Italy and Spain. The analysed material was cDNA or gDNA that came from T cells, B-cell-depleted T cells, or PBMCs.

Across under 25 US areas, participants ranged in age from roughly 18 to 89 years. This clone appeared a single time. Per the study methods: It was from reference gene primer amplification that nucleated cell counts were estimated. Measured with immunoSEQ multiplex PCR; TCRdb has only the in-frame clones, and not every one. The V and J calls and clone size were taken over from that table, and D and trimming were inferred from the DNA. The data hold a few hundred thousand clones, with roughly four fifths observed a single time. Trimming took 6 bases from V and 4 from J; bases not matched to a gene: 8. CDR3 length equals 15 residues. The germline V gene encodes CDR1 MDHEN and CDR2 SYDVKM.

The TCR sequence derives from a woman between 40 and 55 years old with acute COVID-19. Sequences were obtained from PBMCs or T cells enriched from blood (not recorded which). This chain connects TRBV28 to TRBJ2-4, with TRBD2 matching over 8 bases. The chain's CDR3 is CASSTAGARKNIQYF. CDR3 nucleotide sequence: TGTGCCAGCAGCACAGCGGGAGCTCGGAAAAACATTCAGTACTTC. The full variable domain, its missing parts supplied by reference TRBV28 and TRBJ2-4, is DVKVTQSSRYLVKRTGEKVFLECVQDMDHENMFWYRQDPGLGLRLIYFSYDVKMKEKGDIPEGYSVSREKKERFSLILESASTNQTSMYLCASSTAGARKNIQYFGAGTRLSVL.